This T cell receptor (beta chain) was captured by sequencing in a study of blood T cell repertoires in COVID-19. Under the authors' procedure: The authors estimated nucleated cell counts from reference gene primer amplification. Libraries were prepared by immunoSEQ multiplex PCR; TCRdb keeps only in-frame clonotypes and omits some of them. V and J calls and clone size come straight from that table; D and trimming were deduced from the DNA. The sample contains more than 70,000 clones, about 89% of which appear only once. V lost 4 bases to trimming and J lost 10 bases, with 12 bases between them. The CDR3 length is 13 residues. Germline-derived CDR1 and CDR2 are SGHRS and YFSETQ.

This chain joins TRBV5-1 and TRBJ1-6; D perhaps matches TRBD1 (6 bases). Sequenced input: peripheral blood. This sequence originates from a middle-aged man with active or convalescent COVID-19. The CDR3 sequence is CASSERGGSPLHF. CDR3 DNA sequence: TGCGCCAGCAGCGAGAGGGGGGGATCACCCCTCCACTTT.